The sequence of this T cell receptor beta chain was determined in a study of T cells in Graves' hyperthyroidism and ophthalmopathy. RNA transcripts were the template for amplifying TCR beta CDR3 regions. TCR CDR3 underwent first-round RT-PCR with the HTBI primer set. TCRdb independently ran MiXCR on the multiplex PCR reads; one entry per CDR3 protein. The sample shows hundreds of thousands of distinct CDR3 sequences, less than 25% of them seen only once. CDR1 and CDR2 (germline): MGHRA, YSYEKL. CDR3 size: 14 residues. V was trimmed by 2 bases and J by 1 base, leaving 8 bases between them. The sequence was obtained from a woman aged 70-85 years with Graves' ophthalmopathy. The sequenced sample consisted of blood. The rearrangement uses TRBV4-1 and TRBJ1-1; D is perhaps TRBD1 (5 bases). CDR3 bases: TGCGCCAGCAGCCAACCAACAGGGAACACTGAAGCTTTCTTT. Protein product: CASSQPTGNTEAFF.